Below, 20 T cell receptor beta chains from the same sample are listed, as sequenced in a study of blood T cell repertoires in COVID-19. The repertoire was sequenced with immunoSEQ multiplex PCR; TCRdb's copy has only in-frame clones and lacks some. This sample has roughly 180,000 clones, with around 79% found just once. The sample consisted of peripheral blood. All receptors come from a man in his 60s with active or convalescent COVID-19.

Only a few counts were recorded for this clone. The chain couples TRBV7-9 to TRBJ2-5, with no clear D. V was shortened by 6 bases and J by 3 bases, with 14 bases between the two germline ends. The CDR3 has 14 residues. Germline-derived CDR1 and CDR2 are SEHNR and FQNEAQ (reference sequence). This chain's CDR3 is CASRRGELKETQYF. Here the CDR3 DNA reads TGTGCCAGCAGGCGCGGCGAGCTAAAAGAGACCCAGTACTTC.

This clone was detected only once. The chain employs TRBV9 and TRBJ1-6, with D perhaps matching TRBD1 (5 bases). This CDR3 has 13 amino acids. Looked up from germline, CDR1 is SGDLS and CDR2 is YYNGEE. V lost 4 bases, J lost 10 bases, and 12 bases lay in between. CDR3 sequence: CASSLGGGSPLHF. CDR3 DNA: TGTGCCAGCAGCCTGGGGGGGGGATCACCCCTCCACTTT.

This clone was observed a single time. The gene calls are TRBV10-3 and TRBJ2-1, with 10 bases that match TRBD2. Germline-derived CDR1 and CDR2 are ENHRY and SYGVKD. There are 15 residues in the CDR3. V dropped 4 bases and J dropped 0; count of bases not matched to a gene: 0. The CDR3 spells CAISGTSGSYNEQFF. The CDR3 region has the DNA TGTGCCATCAGTGGGACTAGCGGCTCCTACAATGAGCAGTTCTTC.

The chain combines TRBV5-4 with TRBJ2-7; 9 nucleotides agree with TRBD1. Trimming at V came to 3 bases and at J to 4 bases, leaving 8 bases not matched to a gene. The CDR3 spans 15 residues. CDR1 and CDR2 (germline): SGHNT, YYREEE (reference sequence). CDR3 sequence: CASSYAGTGIYEQYF. The CDR3 nucleotides are TGTGCCAGCAGCTACGCCGGGACAGGGATATACGAGCAGTACTTC.

The V call is TRBV5-5, the J call TRBJ2-2; possibly TRBD1 for D (5 bases). The V and J ends lost 1 base and 6 bases respectively, with 19 bases between them. The CDR3 has 17 residues. CDR1 SGHKS and CDR2 YYEKEE come from the germline V gene (reference sequence). CDR3 in DNA: TGTGCCAGCAGCTTGTATCAGGGAAGGGTTAAGGCCGGGGAGCTGTTTTTT. It codes for CASSLYQGRVKAGELFF.

The rearrangement uses TRBV29-1 and TRBJ1-3; TRBD1 agrees at 9 bases. This CDR3 contains 14 residues. The germline gives CDR1 SQVTM, CDR2 ANQGSEA. CDR3 loop: CALTGTGQGNTIYF. The CDR3 DNA reads TGCGCACTTACCGGGACAGGGCAAGGAAACACCATATATTTT.

The chain couples TRBV7-2 to TRBJ2-3, with TRBD1 matching over 7 bases. Germline CDR1 and CDR2: SGHTA and FQGNSA. The CDR3 extends over 13 amino acids. V shed 3 bases, J shed 6 bases, and the junction held 3 bases outside the gene matches. The DNA for the CDR3 is TGTGCCAGCAGCTTGCTAGGGGGCGATACGCAGTATTTT. Protein sequence: CASSLLGGDTQYF.

The chain employs TRBV14 and TRBJ1-1; 7 bases are a match to TRBD1. This CDR3 has 15 amino acids. J was trimmed by 7 bases and V by 4 bases; bases with no gene match: 12. Germline values: CDR1 SGHDN, CDR2 FVKESK. CDR3 nucleotides: TGTGCCAGCAGCCGAATTGGAGGGGGCGCGGGTGAAGCTTTCTTT. Its protein product is CASSRIGGGAGEAFF. The full variable domain, its missing parts supplied by reference TRBV14 and TRBJ1-1, is EAGVTQFPSHSVIEKGQTVTLRCDPISGHDNLYWYRRVMGKEIKFLLHFVKESKQDESGMPNNRFLAERTGGTYSTLKVQPAELEDSGVYFCASSRIGGGAGEAFFGQGTRLTVV.

As DNA, the CDR3 is TGTGCCAGCAGCCAAGGCAGGACTCCTTATGGCTACACCTTC. It specifies CASSQGRTPYGYTF. The V gene is TRBV3-1 (or the pseudogene TRBV3-2), the J gene TRBJ1-2; D ambiguous. Germline loops: CDR1 LGHDT, CDR2 YNNKEL (reference sequence). The CDR3 sequence is 14 residues long. Trimming left V 1 base short and J 5 bases short, with 11 bases between.

The V call is TRBV3-1 (or the pseudogene TRBV3-2), the J call TRBJ2-5; 9 bases map to TRBD2. This CDR3 region has 16 residues. After removal of 1 base from V and 4 bases from J, the junction contained 7 bases not matched to a gene. Germline V gene lookup returns CDR1 LGHDT and CDR2 YNNKEL (reference sequence). The CDR3 loop reads CASSQALAGRGETQYF. CDR3 sequence (DNA): TGTGCCAGCAGCCAAGCTCTAGCGGGAAGGGGAGAGACCCAGTACTTC.

V gene TRBV4-3 combines with J gene TRBJ2-7, with a possible D match to TRBD1 (5 bases). Germline assignment: CDR1 LGHNA and CDR2 YSLEER. This CDR3 comprises 12 residues. The V end lost 5 bases, the J end lost 6 bases, and 11 bases lay between the germline ends. CDR3: CASSLGVGEQYF. CDR3 coding DNA: TGCGCCAGCAGCTTAGGGGTAGGCGAGCAGTACTTC.

CDR3 DNA sequence: TGCGCCAGCAGCCAAGACCGGGACAGGAGCTATGGCTACACCTTC. It specifies CASSQDRDRSYGYTF. The rearrangement joins TRBV4-3 to TRBJ1-2, with TRBD1 matching over 8 bases. The V gene end was trimmed by 0 bases and the J gene end by 4 bases; junction bases not matched to a gene: 4. Germline-derived CDR1 and CDR2 are LGHNA and YSLEER. The length of the CDR3 is 15 residues.

This clone was picked up a small number of times. The chain couples TRBV18 to TRBJ2-7, with D tentatively TRBD1 (6 bases). V was pared by 2 bases and J by 0 bases, with 8 bases between. Per the germline V gene, CDR1 is KGHSH and CDR2 is LQKENI. This CDR3 spans 14 amino acids. The CDR3 region is CASSPDRSSYEQYF. The DNA of the CDR3 is TGTGCCAGCTCACCAGACAGGAGCTCCTACGAGCAGTACTTC.

This clone was seen only once. J is TRBJ1-4 and V is TRBV28; 7 bases fit TRBD1. The CDR3 has 15 residues. J gave up 7 bases and V 5 bases, and 10 bases lay outside the gene matches. From germline, CDR1 is MDHEN and CDR2 SYDVKM. The CDR3 reads CASSQPGQNLEKLFF. The CDR3 DNA is TGTGCCAGCAGTCAGCCGGGACAGAACCTTGAAAAACTGTTTTTT.

This chain uses TRBV6-2 or TRBV6-3 with TRBJ2-4; D is undetermined. The CDR3 loop spans 16 amino acids. Germline V gene sequence: CDR1 MNHEY, CDR2 SVGEGT. V lost 5 bases and J 1 base, leaving 15 bases between the germline ends. The CDR3 DNA follows: TGTGCCAGCAGTGGCCTATTGGGCAGGGCCAAAAACATTCAGTACTTC. Translated: CASSGLLGRAKNIQYF.

The V gene is TRBV3-1 (or the pseudogene TRBV3-2), the J gene TRBJ2-7, with TRBD2 matching 14 bases. CDR1 is LGHDT and CDR2 is YNNKEL in the germline V gene (reference sequence). This CDR3 is built from 15 residues. The V and J ends lost 4 bases and 9 bases, in that order; junction bases with no gene match: 8. The CDR3 loop is CASSRSGTSGRLQYF. CDR3 nucleotide sequence: TGTGCCAGCAGCCGTTCCGGGACTAGCGGGAGATTGCAGTACTTC.

The chain employs TRBV21-1 and TRBJ1-5. TRBV21-1 is a documented pseudogene. The CDR3 is 13 amino acids. CDR3: CASAPGGDQPQHF. CDR3 sequence (DNA): TGTGCCAGCGCCCCGGGGGGCGATCAGCCCCAGCATTTT.

This chain uses TRBV27 with TRBJ2-7; D uncertain. V was clipped by 8 bases and J by 3 bases, with 17 bases between them. Germline lookup yields CDR1 MNHEY and CDR2 SMNVEV (reference sequence). The CDR3 consists of 14 residues. The CDR3 region has the DNA TGTGCCAGCGCGAAACTCACGCCTGGCTACGAGCAGTACTTC. This codes for CASAKLTPGYEQYF.

The chain couples TRBV19 to TRBJ1-3, with D tentatively TRBD1 (6 bases). Trimming shortened V by 3 bases and J by 0 bases, and 12 bases separated the two germline ends. This CDR3 has 16 residues. Germline V gene lookup returns CDR1 LNHDA and CDR2 SQIVND (reference sequence). The CDR3 protein is CASSIAGDLSGNTIYF. Written as DNA, the CDR3 is TGTGCCAGTAGTATTGCAGGGGACCTCTCTGGAAACACCATATATTTT.

The rearrangement joins TRBV7-2 to TRBJ1-2; D unresolved. The germline V gene encodes CDR1 SGHTA and CDR2 FQGNSA. V lost 5 bases and J lost 8, with 15 bases in between. The CDR3 covers 13 residues. CDR3 nucleotides: TGTGCCAGCAGCCCGCGGGGAGCGGGAGGCTACACCTTC. Encoded protein: CASSPRGAGGYTF.